This TCR beta chain stems from a study of identical twins. General study findings and limits: Cord blood beta clonotypes present at high abundance carried fewer insertions; no such pattern appeared in memory repertoires.

In the case of this clonotype: Its antigen is undetermined.

V lost 3 bases, J lost 0 bases, and 12 bases lay in between. This CDR3 has 16 amino acids. Germline loops: CDR1 MGHRA, CDR2 YSYEKL. Through template switching, a universal primer site was introduced, and the cDNA contained unique molecular identifiers. A single record per CDR3 protein comes from TCRdb applying MiXCR to the 5' RACE reads. Seen here are more than 1.5 million distinct CDR3 sequences, about 31% observed once, and the top ten hold about 0.3%. This receptor was obtained from a newborn girl in good health. The specimen was cord blood. The rearrangement uses TRBV4-1 and TRBJ1-5; D is ambiguous. The DNA of the CDR3 is TGCGCCAGCAGCCAGCGAATTAGGGATAGCAATCAGCCCCAGCATTTT. Protein product: CASSQRIRDSNQPQHF.